The entry below gives a single TCR beta chain sequence along with its context. Its antigen is unknown. This sample stems from a study of T-cell reconstitution after alpha-beta-depleted transplantation in children. Study findings and constraints: Counts and diversity of T cells one year after transplant came mostly from newly produced T cells.

The CDR3 sequence is 14 residues long. V was clipped by 1 base and J by 3 bases, with 10 bases between them. The V gene's germline CDR1 is SGHRS and CDR2 YFSETQ. Preparation of the TCRbeta library involved a method that used unique molecular identifiers. TCRdb reprocessed the PCR reads with MiXCR, giving one entry per CDR3 protein. The table has about 250,000 distinct CDR3 sequences, more than 20% seen once. The material was PBMCs, mostly from graft donor cells, obtained 360 days after TCRalphabeta/CD19-depleted stem cell transplant. J is TRBJ1-1 and V is TRBV5-1, with a tentative D call TRBD1 (6 bases). The sequence was collected from a female patient aged 2-15 years who had a stem cell transplant for congenital amegakaryocytic thrombocytopenia, so the T cells may come from the graft donor. CDR3 sequence reads: CASSLLGGHTEAFF. CDR3 bases: TGCGCCAGCAGCTTGTTGGGGGGGCACACTGAAGCTTTCTTT. Combining the CDR3 with reference TRBV5-1 and TRBJ1-1 gives the whole variable domain KAGVTQTPRYLIKTRGQQVTLSCSPISGHRSVSWYQQTPGQGLQFLFEYFSETQRNKGNFPGRFSGRQFSNSRSEMNVSTLELGDSALYLCASSLLGGHTEAFFGQGTRLTVV.